This T cell receptor beta chain came from a study of post-analysis software for immune sequencing data. The overall study: Recorded subtypes: relapsing-remitting, secondary progressive, progressive-relapsing; some patients unannotated. The study's findings and limits: Controls' normalized Chao1 diversity significantly exceeded that of multiple sclerosis patients. Patients showed TRBV5-6, TRBV5-1 and TRBV20-1 among several TRBV segments more frequent than in controls.

There are 17 residues in the CDR3. V was clipped by 5 bases and J by 5 bases, with 24 bases between them. The germline gives CDR1 MNHNS, CDR2 SASEGT. This clonotype was seen only a few times. Its matching antigen is unknown. The TCR beta cDNA libraries contained unique molecular identifiers. Yield was roughly 0.5 million cDNA molecules from around 0.96 to 9.9 million T cells. A single record per CDR3 protein comes from TCRdb applying MiXCR to the PCR reads. The sample shows approximately 730,000 distinct CDR3 sequences, 35% to 55% of them seen only once. The origin of this receptor is a girl aged 10-17 years with multiple sclerosis. The chain couples TRBV6-1 to TRBJ1-1; D possibly corresponds to TRBD1 (6 bases). The sequenced sample was blood. CDR3 amino acids: CASSRTANSVVVTEAFF. In DNA, the CDR3 is TGTGCCAGCAGTCGGACAGCCAACTCAGTGGTGGTTACTGAAGCTTTCTTT.